The 28 T cell receptor beta chains listed next were all sequenced from one sample in a study of regulatory T cells in long-lasting Graves disease. Specified time point: newly diagnosed GD, antithyroid drugs for less than 3 months. Following extraction of RNA from PBMCs, that RNA was used to make the TCR library. Arm-PCR with iRepertoire HTBI primers amplified the CDR3 regions for these TCR beta libraries. TCRdb ran MiXCR on the multiplex PCR reads and lists one entry per CDR3 protein. This sample has around 240,000 distinct CDR3 sequences, with around 18% found just once. Separately, the same data were catalogued under a study of T cells in Graves' hyperthyroidism and ophthalmopathy.

The source was peripheral blood mononuclear cells (PBMCs), collected at new diagnosis, from a patient treated with antithyroid drugs. These receptor sequences come from a woman aged 30 to 39 with Graves disease.

This clonotype was seen repeatedly, ten times or more. The chain uses TRBV18 and TRBJ2-7, with 7 bases matching TRBD2. The CDR3 spans 13 residues. The germline CDR1 and CDR2 sequences are KGHSH and LQKENI. V was clipped by 3 bases and J by 1 base; unmatched bases: 0. CDR3 in DNA: TGTGCCAGCTCACCGGGGGGGTCCTACGAGCAGTACTTC. Amino acid sequence: CASSPGGSYEQYF.

This clonotype was counted ten times or more. This chain links TRBV19 with TRBJ1-2; D gene uncertain. Germline loops: CDR1 LNHDA, CDR2 SQIVND (reference sequence). The CDR3 runs to 14 residues. V lost 2 bases, J lost 0 bases, and 7 bases lay in between. The CDR3 sequence: CASSIPSSNYGYTF. The CDR3 coding sequence is TGTGCCAGTAGTATACCTTCCTCTAACTATGGCTACACCTTC.

This clonotype has a count of ten or more. The chain joins TRBV2 to TRBJ2-3; D perhaps matches TRBD2 (6 bases). CDR1 and CDR2 from the germline V gene are SNHLY and FYNNEI. The CDR3 consists of 12 residues. V lost 10 bases, J lost 5 bases, and 13 bases lay in between. The CDR3 DNA follows: TGTGCCACCAGGAGGGAGTTAGATACGCAGTATTTT. It codes for CATRRELDTQYF.

This clonotype was observed many times. The chain has TRBV15 and TRBJ1-5; no clear D gene. CDR3 length equals 13 residues. The germline V and J ends were trimmed by 0 bases and 9 bases, with 9 bases remaining between them. CDR1 is LNHNV, CDR2 YYDKDF, per germline (reference sequence). The CDR3 sequence: CATSRDTVAPQHF. The CDR3, as DNA: TGTGCCACCAGCAGAGACACCGTCGCGCCCCAGCATTTT.

Many counts were recorded for this clonotype. The V gene is TRBV20-1, the J gene TRBJ2-3; 7 bases line up with TRBD2. CDR3 length: 11 amino acids. Trimming removed 5 bases from V and 6 bases from J; junction bases left unmatched: 2. CDR1 and CDR2 (germline): DFQATT, SNEGSKA (reference sequence). The CDR3 region is CSASGGDTQYF. The CDR3 region has the DNA TGCAGTGCTTCCGGGGGGGATACGCAGTATTTT.

This clonotype showed up many times. The chain recombines TRBV11-2 with TRBJ2-1; 10 bases align to TRBD2. The germline CDR1 and CDR2 sequences are SGHAT and FQNNGV. Trimming removed 4 bases from V and 9 bases from J; junction bases left unmatched: 12. The CDR3 spans 16 residues. The chain's CDR3 is CASSSLLAGNVGEQFF. As DNA, the CDR3 is TGTGCCAGCAGCTCCTTACTAGCGGGGAATGTCGGTGAGCAGTTCTTC. Using reference TRBV11-2 and TRBJ2-1 for the parts outside the CDR3, the full variable domain is EAGVAQSPRYKIIEKRQSVAFWCNPISGHATLYWYQQILGQGPKLLIQFQNNGVVDDSQLPKDRFSAERLKGVDSTLKIQPAKLEDSAVYLCASSSLLAGNVGEQFFGPGTRLTVL.

This rearrangement joins TRBV18 to TRBJ1-1; D not certain. Germline V gene sequence: CDR1 KGHSH, CDR2 LQKENI. V was trimmed by 3 bases and J by 5 bases, leaving 13 bases between them. The CDR3 has 14 amino acids. The CDR3: CASSPGWALTEAFF. The CDR3 DNA reads as TGTGCCAGCTCACCGGGTTGGGCGTTGACTGAAGCTTTCTTT.

This clonotype has ten or more counts. This rearrangement joins TRBV3-1 to TRBJ1-2; no definite D call. V was pared by 4 bases and J by 2 bases, with 11 bases between. Germline CDR1 is LGHDT and CDR2 is YNNKEL (reference sequence). CDR3 size: 14 residues. The CDR3 DNA follows: TGTGCCAGCAGCCCATCCGGGAGGAACTATGGCTACACCTTC. This translates into CASSPSGRNYGYTF.

This clonotype has ten or more counts. The chain combines TRBV11-2 with TRBJ1-3, with no clear D. V was shortened by 3 bases and J by 0 bases, with 12 bases between the two germline ends. CDR3 length equals 16 residues. Looked up from germline, CDR1 is SGHAT and CDR2 is FQNNGV. The CDR3 sequence: CASSLVALLSGNTIYF. CDR3 DNA sequence: TGTGCCAGCAGCTTGGTCGCCTTACTCTCTGGAAACACCATATATTTT.

This clonotype has more than one count but fewer than ten. The genes are TRBV20-1 and TRBJ2-2; TRBD2 matches 9 bases. This CDR3 contains 17 residues. J lost 6 bases, V lost 6 bases, and 17 bases had no gene match. Germline V gene lookup returns CDR1 DFQATT and CDR2 SNEGSKA (reference sequence). The CDR3 reads CSAPDRGGGGAAGELFF. CDR3 in DNA: TGCAGTGCCCCCGACCGAGGGGGCGGGGGGGCGGCCGGGGAGCTGTTTTTT.

This clonotype has only one observation. One base away lies a much larger clone, so this may be a sequencing read error. V is TRBV27 and J is TRBJ1-4; tentatively, D is TRBD1 (5 bases). Germline CDR1 is MNHEY and CDR2 is SMNVEV (reference sequence). The CDR3 runs to 17 residues. Here the CDR3 reads CASSEGTLGATNGKLFF. CDR3 DNA sequence: TGTGCCAGCAGTGAAGGGACTCTAGGGGCAACTAATGGAAAACTGTTTTTT.

The gene calls are TRBV20-1 and TRBJ2-2; TRBD1 might be the D (5 bases). The V and J ends lost 1 base and 2 bases respectively, with 8 bases between them. The CDR3 runs to 14 residues. Germline CDR1 is DFQATT and CDR2 is SNEGSKA (reference sequence). The CDR3 spells CSARVGPNTGELFF. The CDR3 nucleotides read TGCAGTGCTAGAGTGGGGCCCAACACCGGGGAGCTGTTTTTT.

There are a few counts of this clonotype. V gene TRBV29-1 combines with J gene TRBJ1-1; 8 bases are shared with TRBD1. This CDR3 is 12 amino acids long. CDR1 is SQVTM and CDR2 is ANQGSEA in the germline V gene. The J segment lost 6 bases and the V segment lost 5 bases, leaving 5 bases of the junction unmatched. CDR3 sequence (DNA): TGCAGCGTTACCACAGGGGGGGCTGAAGCTTTCTTT. Its translation: CSVTTGGAEAFF.

The sample holds many counts of this clonotype. The chain joins TRBV28 to TRBJ1-5; perhaps TRBD1 as D (6 bases). The CDR3 runs 17 residues. Germline V gene sequence: CDR1 MDHEN, CDR2 SYDVKM. Trimming shortened V by 3 bases and J by 7 bases, and 22 bases separated the two germline ends. The CDR3 sequence is CASSLGKGGRVGQPQHF. In DNA, the CDR3 is TGTGCCAGCAGTTTGGGTAAAGGGGGGAGAGTGGGCCAGCCCCAGCATTTT.

The chain joins TRBV2 to TRBJ2-1; 12 bases match TRBD2. CDR1 is SNHLY and CDR2 is FYNNEI in the germline V gene. The CDR3 is 15 amino acids. The J segment lost 3 bases and the V segment lost 5 bases, leaving 2 bases of the junction unmatched. The CDR3: CASSQTSGSYNEQFF. The CDR3 DNA follows: TGTGCCAGCAGTCAGACTAGCGGGAGCTACAATGAGCAGTTCTTC.

This clonotype came up many times. V and J are TRBV7-2 and TRBJ2-2, with D possibly matching TRBD2 (6 bases). The CDR3 sequence is 15 residues long. Trimming stripped 5 bases from V and 3 bases from J, with 13 bases between. Per the germline V gene, CDR1 is SGHTA and CDR2 is FQGNSA. CDR3 DNA: TGTGCCAGCAGCCGAGGAGGGGCCTACACCGGGGAGCTGTTTTTT. Translating gives CASSRGGAYTGELFF.

The sample holds many counts of this clonotype. This chain links TRBV5-6 with TRBJ1-4, with D tentatively TRBD1 (6 bases). Trimming took 4 bases from V and 3 from J, leaving 13 bases between them. CDR1 and CDR2 from the germline V gene are SGHDT and YYEEEE. There are 15 residues in the CDR3. CDR3 in DNA: TGTGCCAGCAGCGCCAACAGGGAGGCTAATGAAAAACTGTTTTTT. Amino acids: CASSANREANEKLFF.

This clonotype has only a few counts. This chain links TRBV13 with TRBJ2-1, with D possibly being TRBD2 (6 bases). The CDR3 is made up of 13 amino acids. Germline CDR1 reads PRHDT; CDR2 reads FYEKMQ (reference sequence). Trimming cost V 9 bases and J 5 bases, with 14 bases left between them. CDR3 bases: TGTGCCAGTAGTATGCGGGAAAACAATGAGCAGTTCTTC. Translated, it gives CASSMRENNEQFF.

Many counts were recorded for this clonotype. The V gene is TRBV27, the J gene TRBJ1-3; D might be TRBD1 (6 bases). Germline assignment: CDR1 MNHEY and CDR2 SMNVEV (reference sequence). The CDR3 sequence is 19 residues long. The V end lost 6 bases, the J end lost 0 bases, and 24 bases lay between the germline ends. The CDR3 spells CASSSRGGGISSSGNTIYF. DNA for the CDR3: TGTGCCAGCAGCTCTAGGGGGGGCGGTATAAGCTCCTCTGGAAACACCATATATTTT.

This clonotype was picked up many times. The V and J genes are TRBV11-2 and TRBJ2-5, with D perhaps matching TRBD1 (6 bases). The V end was cut by 5 bases, the J end by 2 bases, with 15 bases between. From germline, CDR1 is SGHAT and CDR2 FQNNGV. The CDR3 contains 15 residues. Here the CDR3 DNA reads TGTGCCAGCAGCCAGGGGTACAGGGTGCAAGAGACCCAGTACTTC. This sequence encodes CASSQGYRVQETQYF.

A word on this clonotype: This may come from a read error, since a much larger clone is one base off. V is TRBV6-5 and J is TRBJ1-2; TRBD1 might be the D (5 bases). V gave up 2 bases and J gave up 7 bases, with 17 bases separating them. CDR3 length: 15 amino acids. Germline CDR1 MNHEY, CDR2 SVGAGI. Here the CDR3 DNA reads TGTGCCAGCAGTTACGGGCAGGGTTGGAGCTGTGGCTACACCTTC. It specifies CASSYGQGWSCGYTF.

This clonotype has more than one count but fewer than ten. The gene calls are TRBV4-1 and TRBJ2-2, with 7 bases identical to TRBD2. The CDR3 length is 16 residues. Germline V lookup: CDR1 MGHRA, CDR2 YSYEKL. Unmatched junction bases numbered 9, after V lost 4 bases and J lost 4 bases. The DNA of the CDR3 is TGCGCCAGCAGCCCTTGGGAGGGAACGGCCACCGGGGAGCTGTTTTTT. This sequence encodes CASSPWEGTATGELFF.

This clonotype has at least ten counts. The chain combines TRBV6-2 or TRBV6-3 with TRBJ2-1; D remains unclear. This CDR3 comprises 12 residues. Germline V lookup: CDR1 MNHEY, CDR2 SVGEGT. Trimming removed 5 bases from V and 13 bases from J, with 15 bases in between. The CDR3 loop is CASSEGWPPQFF. The CDR3 nucleotides read TGTGCCAGCAGTGAAGGGTGGCCGCCTCAGTTCTTC.

This clonotype has just a few counts. V gene TRBV20-1 combines with J gene TRBJ2-1; D possibly matches TRBD1 or TRBD2 (6 bases each). Per germline, CDR1 DFQATT and CDR2 SNEGSKA (reference sequence). The CDR3 runs 16 residues. Trimming took 1 base from V and 10 from J, leaving 23 bases between them. The CDR3 DNA sequence: TGCAGTGCTAGAGCTTATAGGGGGGCTTCGGGTTGGGAGCAGTTCTTC. Its protein product is CSARAYRGASGWEQFF.

There are many counts of this clonotype. Its ends do not fully match the called genes, so a read error is possible. The V and J genes are TRBV5-1 and TRBJ2-3; D possibly matches TRBD1 or TRBD2 (5 bases each). The CDR3 loop spans 15 amino acids. The germline gives CDR1 SGHRS, CDR2 YFSETQ. This CDR3 reads CASSSPGPHTDTQYF. The DNA of the CDR3 is TGTGCCAGCAGCTCCCCGGGGCCGCACACAGATACGCAGTATTTT.

This clonotype occurred many times. The J gene is TRBJ1-1, the V gene TRBV7-8; D is ambiguous. The germline CDR1 and CDR2 sequences are SGHVS and FQNEAQ. The CDR3 is 13 amino acids. Deletions cut 4 bases from V and 5 bases from J, with 11 bases between. The CDR3 reads CASSSLGRTEAFF. CDR3 coding DNA: TGTGCCAGCAGCTCCCTTGGTAGGACTGAAGCTTTCTTT.

The rearrangement joins TRBV25-1 to TRBJ2-3; D call uncertain. The V end was cut by 0 bases, the J end by 2 bases, with 12 bases between. Germline V gene data show CDR1 as MGHDK and CDR2 as SYGVNS. This CDR3 has 16 amino acids. CDR3 in DNA: TGTGCCAGCAGTGAATATGAGGCAGGTCCCACAGATACGCAGTATTTT. Amino acid sequence: CASSEYEAGPTDTQYF.

There are many counts of this clonotype. This rearrangement joins TRBV20-1 to TRBJ1-1; the D is unclear. The CDR3 is 11 amino acids. CDR1 and CDR2 (germline): DFQATT, SNEGSKA (reference sequence). Between the trimmed V and J ends, which lost 4 bases and 1 base, there was a span of 4 bases. CDR3 region: CSAIQNTEAFF. The CDR3 DNA sequence: TGCAGTGCTATACAGAACACTGAAGCTTTCTTT.